One and the same sample provided the 6 T cell receptor beta chains below, sequenced in a study of shared clonotypes between healthy human individuals. Some clones are missing from TCRdb's copy, which holds only in-frame ones; the method was immunoSEQ multiplex PCR. Found here are 2 million to 2.5 million clones, about 95% of them singletons; the top ten hold 0.1% to 0.15%. The sequenced sample consisted of naive CD4+ T cells sorted from blood. The sample's subset: CD45RA+ positively selected. Receptors were obtained from a young man in good health.

The sample holds one count of this clone. The V gene is TRBV18, the J gene TRBJ2-5; 7 nucleotides line up with TRBD2. Unmatched junction bases numbered 5, after V lost 3 bases and J lost 4 bases. The CDR3 length is 14 residues. The germline CDR1 and CDR2 sequences are KGHSH and LQKENI. CDR3 bases: TGTGCCAGCTCACCCCTAGCGGTGGCAGAGACCCAGTACTTC. It specifies CASSPLAVAETQYF.

V usage is TRBV9 and J usage is TRBJ2-2; TRBD2 aligns across 10 bases. Per the germline V gene, CDR1 is SGDLS and CDR2 is YYNGEE. V gave up 4 bases and J gave up 5 bases; unmatched junction bases: 11. The CDR3 loop spans 17 amino acids. The CDR3 loop reads CASSLGLALFPTGELFF. CDR3 coding DNA: TGTGCCAGCAGCCTGGGACTAGCGCTCTTCCCTACCGGGGAGCTGTTTTTT.

A remark on this clone: Other DNA sequences in this sample translate to the same CDR3. The chain recombines TRBV18 with TRBJ1-5; 8 nucleotides match TRBD1. The germline V gene has CDR1 KGHSH and CDR2 LQKENI. J lost 5 bases, V lost 6 bases, and 9 bases had no gene match. The CDR3 spans 15 residues. The CDR3 loop is CASSPGQGAYQPQHF. The CDR3 nucleotides are TGTGCCAGCTCGCCCGGGCAGGGGGCTTATCAGCCCCAGCATTTT.

The V and J genes are TRBV30 and TRBJ2-4; D remains unclear. Germline assignment: CDR1 GTSNPN and CDR2 SVGIG (reference sequence). The CDR3 runs 13 residues. V was shortened by 1 base and J by 0 bases, with 4 bases between the two germline ends. For the CDR3, the DNA is TGTGCCTGGAGTGCTAGAGCCAAAAACATTCAGTACTTC. Translation gives CAWSARAKNIQYF.

A remark on this clone: The sample carries other DNA sequences with the same CDR3. This chain connects TRBV19 to TRBJ1-6; tentative D call: TRBD1 (5 bases). This CDR3 region has 14 residues. Germline V gives CDR1 LNHDA, CDR2 SQIVND (reference sequence). V lost 0 bases and J lost 5, with 5 bases in between. In DNA form, the CDR3 reads TGTGCCAGTAGTATAGAGGGGGATAATTCACCCCTCCACTTT. It translates to CASSIEGDNSPLHF.

J is TRBJ2-3 and V is TRBV2, with 7 positions matching TRBD2. This CDR3 is built from 16 residues. J was trimmed by 4 bases and V by 1 base; bases with no gene match: 8. CDR1 is SNHLY, CDR2 FYNNEI, per germline. The CDR3 sequence: CASSEVPGTTPDTQYF. Here the CDR3 DNA reads TGTGCCAGCAGTGAAGTCCCCGGGACTACCCCAGATACGCAGTATTTT.